These 18 T cell receptor beta chains share one sample of origin, sequenced in a study of blood T cell repertoires in COVID-19. Some clones are missing from TCRdb's copy, which holds only in-frame ones; the method was immunoSEQ multiplex PCR. The table records about 130,000 clones, about nine tenths of them present only once. Sample: peripheral blood. These TCRs come from a woman aged 70 to 79 with COVID-19, enrolled during active disease.

The chain links TRBV5-1 to TRBJ2-7, with 8 bases fitting TRBD1. The CDR3 has 15 residues. Germline lookup yields CDR1 SGHRS and CDR2 YFSETQ. The V and J ends lost 4 bases and 4 bases, in that order; junction bases with no gene match: 10. The DNA for the CDR3 is TGCGCCAGCAGCAGACCGACAGGGGACTTTTACGAGCAGTACTTC. Translation: CASSRPTGDFYEQYF.

This clone was seen only a few times. The J gene is TRBJ1-1, the V gene TRBV5-6; maybe TRBD1 (6 bases). The CDR3 runs 13 residues. Germline V gene data show CDR1 as SGHDT and CDR2 as YYEEEE. Between the trimmed V and J ends, which lost 1 base and 7 bases, there was a span of 11 bases. As DNA, the CDR3 is TGTGCCAGCAGCTTGTTGGGGGCGGGTGAAGCTTTCTTT. Protein product: CASSLLGAGEAFF.

V gene TRBV25-1 combines with J gene TRBJ1-2, with a possible D match to TRBD1 (5 bases). Germline loops: CDR1 MGHDK, CDR2 SYGVNS. The CDR3 totals 11 residues. V was shortened by 9 bases and J by 4 bases, with 9 bases between the two germline ends. The CDR3 spells CASGGAYGYTF. CDR3 nucleotides: TGTGCCAGTGGCGGGGCCTATGGCTACACCTTC.

This chain uses TRBV2 with TRBJ1-4, with no clear D. The V gene's germline CDR1 is SNHLY and CDR2 FYNNEI. Deletions cut 7 bases from V and 4 bases from J, with 13 bases between. The CDR3 has 14 amino acids. CDR3 in DNA: TGTGCCAGCAAGAGCGGCAGCTTTAATGAAAAACTGTTTTTT. The encoded protein is CASKSGSFNEKLFF.

The genes are TRBV27 and TRBJ1-3, with D hard to call. V lost 1 base, J lost 0 bases, and 13 bases lay in between. Looked up from germline, CDR1 is MNHEY and CDR2 is SMNVEV (reference sequence). The length of the CDR3 is 17 residues. The CDR3 reads CASSLYWAANSGNTIYF. The CDR3 DNA reads as TGTGCCAGCAGTTTATATTGGGCAGCCAACTCTGGAAACACCATATATTTT.

The rearrangement joins TRBV7-2 to TRBJ2-1; no clear D. Looked up from germline, CDR1 is SGHTA and CDR2 is FQGNSA. The length of the CDR3 is 15 residues. V gave up 2 bases and J gave up 5 bases, with 13 bases separating them. CDR3 sequence: CASSLSRLANNEQFF. CDR3 bases: TGTGCCAGCAGCTTATCTCGGTTAGCCAACAATGAGCAGTTCTTC.

This clone occurred once. The gene calls are TRBV7-2 and TRBJ2-3; D is perhaps TRBD2 (5 bases). This CDR3 contains 16 residues. V lost 1 base to trimming and J lost 0 bases, with 11 bases between them. Per the germline V gene, CDR1 is SGHTA and CDR2 is FQGNSA. The DNA for the CDR3 is TGTGCCAGCAGCTTAGGGGTAGCGTTAAGCACAGATACGCAGTATTTT. Protein product: CASSLGVALSTDTQYF.

This sequence joins TRBV19 and TRBJ1-3; 7 bases fit TRBD1. Trimming cost V 3 bases and J 0 bases; bases outside gene matches: 2. This CDR3 contains 15 residues. CDR1 is LNHDA and CDR2 is SQIVND in the germline V gene (reference sequence). CDR3 amino acids: CASSMEGASGNTIYF. In DNA, the CDR3 is TGTGCCAGTAGTATGGAGGGGGCCTCTGGAAACACCATATATTTT. The full variable domain, in which reference TRBV19 and TRBJ1-3 provide the parts outside the CDR3, is DGGITQSPKYLFRKEGQNVTLSCEQNLNHDAMYWYRQDPGQGLRLIYYSQIVNDFQKGDIAEGYSVSREKKESFPLTVTSAQKNPTAFYLCASSMEGASGNTIYFGEGSWLTVV.

This clone appeared a single time. V gene TRBV15 combines with J gene TRBJ2-2, with D possibly matching TRBD2 (5 bases). Germline assignment: CDR1 LNHNV and CDR2 YYDKDF (reference sequence). The CDR3 runs to 14 residues. Deletions cut 0 bases from V and 7 bases from J, with 9 bases between. The CDR3 region is CATSRDRGIGELFF. The CDR3 DNA reads TGTGCCACCAGCAGAGATCGAGGGATCGGGGAGCTGTTTTTT.

The table lists this clone with many counts. The genes are TRBV7-9 and TRBJ2-7; 10 nucleotides align to TRBD2. The CDR3 is 18 residues long. V was clipped by 1 base and J by 2 bases; unmatched bases: 11. Per the germline V gene, CDR1 is SEHNR and CDR2 is FQNEAQ (reference sequence). Here the CDR3 reads CASSLDRGRTSGAYEQYF. CDR3 DNA: TGTGCCAGCAGCTTAGACAGGGGCCGGACTAGCGGCGCCTACGAGCAGTACTTC.

This clone has a single count. This CDR3 is CASSPTPRAGGGSEQFF. The DNA for the CDR3 is TGTGCCAGCAGCCCGACCCCACGTGCGGGGGGTGGCAGTGAGCAGTTCTTC. V usage is TRBV4-2 and J usage is TRBJ2-1, with TRBD2 identical over 8 bases. V lost 4 bases and J lost 9; bases outside the gene matches: 17. Germline V gene lookup returns CDR1 LGHNA and CDR2 YNFKEQ. The CDR3 covers 17 residues.

This sequence joins TRBV9 and TRBJ1-5; 10 nucleotides line up with TRBD1. The CDR3 is 14 amino acids. The V and J ends lost 2 bases and 7 bases, in that order; junction bases with no gene match: 3. Per the germline V gene, CDR1 is SGDLS and CDR2 is YYNGEE. In nucleotides, the CDR3 is TGTGCCAGCAGCGTCGGACAGGGGGGACAGCCCCAGCATTTT. As protein: CASSVGQGGQPQHF.

This rearrangement joins TRBV24-1 to TRBJ2-2, with a weak D call TRBD1 (5 bases). This CDR3 is 16 amino acids long. Trimming shortened V by 7 bases and J by 1 base, and 15 bases separated the two germline ends. Germline V lookup: CDR1 KGHDR, CDR2 SFDVKD. The CDR3 DNA sequence: TGTGCCACCAGCTACCCAGGGCTGGAGAACACCGGGGAGCTGTTTTTT. Its translation: CATSYPGLENTGELFF.

The chain recombines TRBV6-6 with TRBJ2-3, with 8 bases aligning to TRBD2. V lost 6 bases, J lost 2 bases, and 10 bases stayed unmatched. This CDR3 region has 16 residues. From germline, CDR1 is MNHNY and CDR2 SVGAGI (reference sequence). The CDR3, as DNA: TGTGCCAGCAGACCCAACGCCGGGAGGGACACAGATACGCAGTATTTT. Residues: CASRPNAGRDTDTQYF.

The chain is built from TRBV3-1 (or the pseudogene TRBV3-2) and TRBJ1-1, with 7 bases fitting TRBD1. CDR3 length equals 12 residues. In germline, CDR1 is LGHDT, CDR2 YNNKEL (reference sequence). Germline trimming cut 4 bases from V and 7 bases from J; bases unmatched to any gene: 3. CDR3 loop: CASSLRTGEAFF. For the CDR3, the DNA is TGTGCCAGCAGCCTTAGGACAGGTGAAGCTTTCTTT.

V usage is TRBV10-1 and J usage is TRBJ1-4; 7 bases map to TRBD1. Germline lookup yields CDR1 WNHNN and CDR2 SYGVQD (reference sequence). The CDR3 is made up of 17 amino acids. J lost 0 bases, V lost 2 bases, and 6 bases had no gene match. The CDR3 loop reads CASSEMTGRTTNEKLFF. For the CDR3, the DNA is TGCGCCAGCAGTGAGATGACAGGGAGGACAACTAATGAAAAACTGTTTTTT.

The chain uses TRBV10-3 and TRBJ2-1; D is uncertain. The germline CDR1 and CDR2 sequences are ENHRY and SYGVKD. The V end was cut by 4 bases, the J end by 7 bases, with 8 bases between. The CDR3 is 12 residues long. The CDR3 here is CAISVGQNEQFF. For the CDR3, the DNA is TGTGCCATCAGTGTTGGCCAGAATGAGCAGTTCTTC.

The rearrangement joins TRBV7-2 to TRBJ2-5, with 7 bases that match TRBD1. The V and J ends lost 5 bases and 1 base, in that order; junction bases with no gene match: 7. The germline V gene has CDR1 SGHTA and CDR2 FQGNSA. The CDR3 runs to 15 residues. The chain's CDR3 is CASSKTGTAQETQYF. CDR3 nucleotide sequence: TGTGCCAGCAGCAAAACGGGGACAGCCCAAGAGACCCAGTACTTC.